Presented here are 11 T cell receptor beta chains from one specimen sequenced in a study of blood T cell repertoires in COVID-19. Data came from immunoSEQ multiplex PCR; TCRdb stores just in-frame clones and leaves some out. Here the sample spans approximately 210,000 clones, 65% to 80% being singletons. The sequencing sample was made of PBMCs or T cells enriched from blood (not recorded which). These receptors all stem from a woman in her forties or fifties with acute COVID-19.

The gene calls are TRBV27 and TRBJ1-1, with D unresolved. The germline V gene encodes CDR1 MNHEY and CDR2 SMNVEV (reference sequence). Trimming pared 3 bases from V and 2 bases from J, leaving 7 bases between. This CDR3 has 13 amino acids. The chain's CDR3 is CASSFGQNTEAFF. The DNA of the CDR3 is TGTGCCAGCAGTTTTGGGCAAAACACTGAAGCTTTCTTT.

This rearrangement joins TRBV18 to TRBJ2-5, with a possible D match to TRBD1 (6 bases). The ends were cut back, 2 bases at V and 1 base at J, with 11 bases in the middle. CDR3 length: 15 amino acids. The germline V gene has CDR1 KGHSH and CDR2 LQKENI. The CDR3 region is CASSPGTGFQETQYF. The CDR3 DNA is TGTGCCAGCTCACCAGGTACAGGGTTCCAAGAGACCCAGTACTTC.

CDR3 coding DNA: TGCGCCAGCAGCTTGCCGGGGAGCTCCTACAATGAGCAGTTCTTC. This codes for CASSLPGSSYNEQFF. The rearrangement uses TRBV5-1 and TRBJ2-1; possible D gene TRBD2, 5 bases. Germline CDR1 SGHRS, CDR2 YFSETQ. This CDR3 is 15 amino acids long. Trimming removed 1 base from V and 0 bases from J, with 8 bases in between.

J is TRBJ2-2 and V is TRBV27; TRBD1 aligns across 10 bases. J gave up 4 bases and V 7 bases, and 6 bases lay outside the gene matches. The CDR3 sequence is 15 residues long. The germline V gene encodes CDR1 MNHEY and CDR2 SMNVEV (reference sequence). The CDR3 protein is CASTDGTGVTGELFF. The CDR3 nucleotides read TGTGCCAGCACTGACGGGACAGGGGTCACCGGGGAGCTGTTTTTT.

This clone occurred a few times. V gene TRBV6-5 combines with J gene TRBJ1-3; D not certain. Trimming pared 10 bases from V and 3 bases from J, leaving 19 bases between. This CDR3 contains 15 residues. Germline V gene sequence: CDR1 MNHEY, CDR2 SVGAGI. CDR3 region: CATWAPGQIGNTIYF. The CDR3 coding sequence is TGTGCCACCTGGGCCCCTGGGCAAATTGGAAACACCATATATTTT.

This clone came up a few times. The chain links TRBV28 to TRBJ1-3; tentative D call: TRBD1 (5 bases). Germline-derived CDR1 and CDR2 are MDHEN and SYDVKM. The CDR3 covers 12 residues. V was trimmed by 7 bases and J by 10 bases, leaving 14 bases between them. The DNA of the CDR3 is TGTGCCAGCATGGGCGGGGCAGGGACCATATATTTT. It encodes CASMGGAGTIYF.

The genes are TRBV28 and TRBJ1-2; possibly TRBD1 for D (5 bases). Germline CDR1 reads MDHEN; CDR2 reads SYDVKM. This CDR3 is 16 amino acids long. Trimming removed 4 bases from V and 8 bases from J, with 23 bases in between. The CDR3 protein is CASSSPASSGEGGYTF. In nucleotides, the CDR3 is TGTGCCAGCAGTTCGCCGGCCTCATCGGGGGAAGGAGGCTACACCTTC.

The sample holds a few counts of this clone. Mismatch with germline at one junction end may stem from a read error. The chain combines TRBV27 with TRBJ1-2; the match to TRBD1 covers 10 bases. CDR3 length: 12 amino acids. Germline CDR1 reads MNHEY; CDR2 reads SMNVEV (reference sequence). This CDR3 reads CASKPTGTGVIF. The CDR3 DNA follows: TGTGCCAGCAAACCCACCGGGACAGGGGTTATCTTC.

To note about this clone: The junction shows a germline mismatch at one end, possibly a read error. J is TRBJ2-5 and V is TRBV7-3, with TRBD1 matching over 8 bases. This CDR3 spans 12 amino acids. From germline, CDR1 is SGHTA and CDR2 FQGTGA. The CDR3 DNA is TGCTACAGGGGGTTCAGGGAAGAGACCCAGTACTTC. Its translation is CYRGFREETQYF.

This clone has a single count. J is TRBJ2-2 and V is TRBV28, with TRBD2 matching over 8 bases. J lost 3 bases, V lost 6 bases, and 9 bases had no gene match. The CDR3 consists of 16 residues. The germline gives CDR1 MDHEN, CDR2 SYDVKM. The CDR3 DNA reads TGTGCCAGCAGCCCCCCGAGCGGGGGTTACACCGGGGAGCTGTTTTTT. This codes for CASSPPSGGYTGELFF.

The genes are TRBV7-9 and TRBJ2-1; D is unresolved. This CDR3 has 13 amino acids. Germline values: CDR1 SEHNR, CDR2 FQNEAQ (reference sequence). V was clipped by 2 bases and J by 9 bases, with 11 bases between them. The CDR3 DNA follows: TGTGCCAGCAGCTTAATATCGAGTTTTGAGCAGTTCTTC. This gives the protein CASSLISSFEQFF. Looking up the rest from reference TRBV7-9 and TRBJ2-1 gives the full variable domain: DTGVSQNPRHKITKRGQNVTFRCDPISEHNRLYWYRQTLGQGPEFLTYFQNEAQLEKSRLLSDRFSAERPKGSFSTLEIQRTEQGDSAMYLCASSLISSFEQFFGPGTRLTVL.